These T cell receptor beta chains were read from a single sample in a study of cytomegalovirus exposure and HLA in healthy donors. Data came from immunoSEQ multiplex PCR; TCRdb stores just in-frame clones and leaves some out. The sample has approximately 100,000 clones. The material sequenced was PBMCs. The receptors originated from a man in his fifties in good health and CMV-seronegative. The CDR3 runs from the conserved cysteine through the conserved F or W. The D gene is left open where the match is weak.

j_call d_call v_call cdr3_nt cdr3_aa
TRBJ1-1 - TRBV7-9 TGTGCCAGCAGCTTAATGGGGGGATCTTTATCTGAAGCTTTCTTT CASSLMGGSLSEAFF
TRBJ2-1 TRBD1 TRBV7-9 TGTGCCAGCAGCCCTAGGGGGACAGTGTACAATGAGCAGTTCTTC CASSPRGTVYNEQFF
TRBJ1-2 - TRBV7-2 TGTGCCAGCAGCTTAGGTGGGGGAGGGAGCTACACCTTC CASSLGGGGSYTF
TRBJ2-1 - TRBV5-6 TGTGCCAGCAGACCGGACAGGGAGGGGACGAATGAGCAGTTCTTC CASRPDREGTNEQFF
TRBJ1-4 - TRBV7-9 TGTGCCAGCAGCTTAGCACACGAAAAACTGTTTTTT CASSLAHEKLFF
TRBJ2-7 TRBD2 TRBV27 TGTGCCAGCAGCCGAAACCCCTCGCCTAGCGGAGACGCCTACGAGCAGTACTTC CASSRNPSPSGDAYEQYF
TRBJ1-5 - TRBV19 TGTGCCAGTACCAGATCGCCAGGGCTTCCACCACCCCAGCATTTT CASTRSPGLPPPQHF
TRBJ1-5 TRBD1 TRBV19 TGTGCCAGTAGTATAGAAGCGACAGGGAACAATCAGCCCCAGCATTTT CASSIEATGNNQPQHF
TRBJ2-3 - TRBV5-6 TGTGCCAGCAGCTTTGGACAGTTCGACGGGACAGATACGCAGTATTTT CASSFGQFDGTDTQYF
TRBJ2-7 - TRBV7-9 TGTGCCAGCAGCGTCGGGACTCGACTGGGCGAGCAGTACTTC CASSVGTRLGEQYF
TRBJ1-1 TRBD1 TRBV7-2 TGTGCCAGCAGCTTAATGGCAGGGGGAAACACTGAAGCTTTCTTT CASSLMAGGNTEAFF
TRBJ2-7 - TRBV5-5 TGTGCCAGCAGCTTCCCGACACCGGGAAGGGAGCAGTACTTC CASSFPTPGREQYF
TRBJ2-7 - TRBV6-5 TGTGCCAGCAGTTACTCACGATCCTACGAGCAGTACTTC CASSYSRSYEQYF
TRBJ2-5 TRBD2 TRBV7-9 TGTGCCAGCAGCTTCCCAGCCCCAGCGGGAGGGCCTGGAGAGACCCAGTACTTC CASSFPAPAGGPGETQYF
TRBJ2-2 TRBD2 TRBV12-5 TGTGCTAGTGGTTTGGTTAGCGGGAGGACCGGGGAGCTGTTTTTT CASGLVSGRTGELFF
TRBJ1-2 - TRBV6-5 TGTGCCAGCAGACGACAGGCCAACTATGGCTACACCTTC CASRRQANYGYTF
TRBJ1-2 - TRBV5-1 TGCGCCAGCAGCTTGGCAACCCCGAGGGATGGCTACACCTTC CASSLATPRDGYTF
TRBJ1-6 - TRBV20-1 TGCAGTGCGGGCGATCGTTCACCCCTCCACTTT CSAGDRSPLHF
TRBJ1-3 TRBD1 TRBV18 TGTGCCAGCTCACCATTCGGGACAGGGACTGGAAACACCATATATTTT CASSPFGTGTGNTIYF
TRBJ1-1 - TRBV29-1 TGCAGCGTTGGCAGGGGGAACACTGAAGCTTTCTTT CSVGRGNTEAFF
TRBJ2-6 - TRBV5-4 TGTGCCAGCAGACCAGGGAATTCTGGGGCCAACGTCCTGACTTTC CASRPGNSGANVLTF
TRBJ2-1 - TRBV5-1 TGCGCCAGCAGCTTGGCAGGGACTTACAATGAGCAGTTCTTC CASSLAGTYNEQFF
TRBJ2-3 - TRBV6-5 TGTGCCAGCGCGGGGAAGACGACAGATACGCAGTATTTT CASAGKTTDTQYF
TRBJ2-1 TRBD1 TRBV5-1 TGCGCCAGCAGCTTGGCCCCGGGACAGGGAGTCAATGAGCAGTTCTTC CASSLAPGQGVNEQFF
TRBJ2-7 - TRBV7-3 TGTGCCAGCAGCTTAGGCCCCCAGGGGTCCGAGCAGTACTTC CASSLGPQGSEQYF
TRBJ2-5 - TRBV29-1 TGCAGCGTTCGAACGGGCGGGGAGACCCAGTACTTC CSVRTGGETQYF
TRBJ2-2 - TRBV29-1 TGCAGCGTTGAAGTGGAACTAAACACCGGGGAGCTGTTTTTT CSVEVELNTGELFF
TRBJ1-5 - TRBV6-5 TGTGCCAGCAGTTACGCGGGACGCAATCAGCCCCAGCATTTT CASSYAGRNQPQHF
TRBJ1-2 - TRBV9 TGTGCCAGCAGCGCTGGACAGCAGAGAGGAAATAACTATGGCTACACCTTC CASSAGQQRGNNYGYTF
TRBJ2-7 - TRBV4-1 TGCGCCAGCAGCCACTCCGCGGCCTCGGGTTACGAGCAGTACTTC CASSHSAASGYEQYF
TRBJ1-2 - TRBV27 TGTGCCAGCAGTCCCCCCCCCGGGACAAACATTTATGGCTACACCTTC CASSPPPGTNIYGYTF
TRBJ1-1 - TRBV11-1 TGTGCCAGCAGACGATCGAACAGCCGAACTAACACTGAAGCTTTCTTT CASRRSNSRTNTEAFF
TRBJ2-5 - TRBV7-2 TGTGCCAGCAGCTACGGACTCCATCCTCAAGAGACCCAGTACTTC CASSYGLHPQETQYF
TRBJ2-1 - TRBV7-3 TGTGCCAGCAGCTTAATCAGGGGTGGGGAGCAGTTCTTC CASSLIRGGEQFF
TRBJ1-2 - TRBV4-3 TGCGCCAGCAGCCAAGATTGGGGGAGGGATGGCTACACCTTC CASSQDWGRDGYTF
TRBJ2-1 TRBD2 TRBV7-3 TGTGCCAGCAGCCTAGCGGGAGGCCTAAATGAGCAGTTCTTC CASSLAGGLNEQFF
TRBJ2-2 TRBD1 TRBV5-1 TGCGCCAGCAGCTTGGACGGACAGGGAGGCGGCACCGGGGAGCTGTTTTTT CASSLDGQGGGTGELFF
TRBJ2-7 - TRBV7-2 TGTGCCAGCAGCGACCTAGGCGAGCAGTACTTC CASSDLGEQYF
TRBJ2-5 - TRBV10-3 TGTGCCATCAAAAACGGAGGGGATGAGACCCAGTACTTC CAIKNGGDETQYF
TRBJ2-5 - TRBV5-1 TGCGCCAGCAGCCCTGGGGTCCAGGGGCTAGAGACCCAGTACTTC CASSPGVQGLETQYF